The 29 T cell receptor beta chains reported below all come from one sample, sequenced in a study of T cell responses to AZD1222 COVID-19 vaccine (dated by TCRdb to about 2021). In light of the paper, this sample's time point label describes: baseline before first vaccination. The library came from the immunoSEQ multiplex PCR assay. This is the immuneACCESS table as TCRdb keeps it, with only in-frame sequences that have V and J called. A part of the clones is gone; compared with another copy, unresolved V genes explain less than half, and the rest is unexplained. The sample yields some 180,000 clones; 80% to 90% were counted once. Jointly, the top ten make up approximately 0.5% of the sample. The sequencing used peripheral blood, collected on day 0 of AZD1222 vaccination. These receptors came from an adult in good health.

The chain recombines TRBV6-2 or TRBV6-3 with TRBJ2-7; no firm D call. The V gene's germline CDR1 is MNHEY and CDR2 SVGEGT. The CDR3 contains 13 residues. Trimming took off 6 bases at V and 3 bases at J, with 12 bases between the two ends. CDR3 bases: TGTGCCAGCAGCCGAGTAAGTGGCTACGAGCAGTACTTC. Translation gives CASSRVSGYEQYF.

This clone was counted a single time. The rearrangement uses TRBV11-2 and TRBJ1-4, with a weak D call TRBD1 (5 bases). The length of the CDR3 is 13 residues. V was pared by 2 bases and J by 13 bases, with 14 bases between. Germline lookup yields CDR1 SGHAT and CDR2 FQNNGV. The CDR3 loop reads CASSLSHGQGLFF. CDR3 coding DNA: TGTGCCAGCAGCTTAAGTCATGGACAAGGACTGTTTTTT.

The chain employs TRBV30 and TRBJ2-1; 7 bases line up with TRBD2. V shed 6 bases and J 2 bases; nucleotides not matched to a gene: 4. Germline V gives CDR1 GTSNPN, CDR2 SVGIG (reference sequence). The CDR3 totals 13 residues. CDR3 loop: CACSSGPYNEQFF. The CDR3 DNA reads TGTGCCTGTTCTAGCGGTCCCTACAATGAGCAGTTCTTC.

The chain recombines TRBV30 with TRBJ2-1; unclear D gene. Germline lookup yields CDR1 GTSNPN and CDR2 SVGIG (reference sequence). V was pared by 4 bases and J by 6 bases, with 7 bases between. CDR3 length equals 11 residues. In nucleotides, the CDR3 is TGTGCCTGGAAGCGTATCAATGAGCAGTTCTTC. Protein product: CAWKRINEQFF.

This clone was detected only a few times. This sequence joins TRBV12-3 or TRBV12-4 and TRBJ2-1; D call uncertain. V was trimmed by 3 bases and J by 7 bases, leaving 7 bases between them. CDR3 length: 12 residues. The CDR3 DNA reads TGTGCCAGCAGTTTGATAGGGAATGAGCAGTTCTTC. As protein: CASSLIGNEQFF.

The chain recombines TRBV19 with TRBJ1-1; TRBD1 might be the D (6 bases). The CDR3 contains 15 residues. CDR1 is LNHDA and CDR2 is SQIVND in the germline V gene (reference sequence). Trimming cost V 4 bases and J 0 bases, with 12 bases left between them. The CDR3 DNA reads as TGTGCCAGTAGTAGGACAGCCTACATGAACACTGAAGCTTTCTTT. This encodes CASSRTAYMNTEAFF.

This clone was counted once. V and J are TRBV29-1 and TRBJ1-2, with a weak D call TRBD1 (6 bases). This CDR3 comprises 11 residues. The V gene lost 7 bases and the J gene lost 6 bases, with 12 bases spanning the gap. Germline CDR1 reads SQVTM; CDR2 reads ANQGSEA. CDR3 sequence: CSALGADGYTF. CDR3 DNA: TGCAGCGCCCTGGGGGCGGATGGCTACACCTTC.

This CDR3 reads CASSSVRADSGNTIYF. In nucleotides, the CDR3 is TGTGCCAGCAGCTCCGTCAGGGCCGACTCTGGAAACACCATATATTTT. This chain uses TRBV7-2 with TRBJ1-3; possibly TRBD1 for D (5 bases). The CDR3 totals 16 residues. Germline values: CDR1 SGHTA, CDR2 FQGNSA. Deletions cut 4 bases from V and 0 bases from J, with 13 bases between.

CDR3 in DNA: TGTGCCAGCAGTCCCCCAGGGTTGGGCTCTGGAAACACCATATATTTT. Translation gives CASSPPGLGSGNTIYF. The chain combines TRBV2 with TRBJ1-3; possible D gene TRBD1, 5 bases. Trimming cost V 5 bases and J 0 bases, with 14 bases left between them. Per germline, CDR1 SNHLY and CDR2 FYNNEI. This CDR3 region has 16 residues.

The CDR3 sequence: CASSLGGSPLHF. CDR3 coding DNA: TGTGCCAGCAGCCTTGGCGGGTCACCCCTCCACTTT. The rearrangement uses TRBV6-6 and TRBJ1-6; D not resolved. CDR1 and CDR2 from the germline V gene are MNHNY and SVGAGI (reference sequence). The V gene lost 6 bases and the J gene lost 10 bases, with 10 bases spanning the gap. This CDR3 is built from 12 residues.

This clone was detected only a few times. V gene TRBV5-1 combines with J gene TRBJ2-1; D possibly uses TRBD1 or TRBD2 (7 bases each). Germline lookup yields CDR1 SGHRS and CDR2 YFSETQ. V was trimmed by 6 bases and J by 1 base, leaving 17 bases between them. The CDR3 has 16 amino acids. The CDR3 sequence is CASTIGRDSSYNEQFF. CDR3 sequence (DNA): TGCGCCAGCACCATTGGGAGGGACAGTTCCTACAATGAGCAGTTCTTC.

The V gene is TRBV5-1, the J gene TRBJ2-5, with TRBD2 matching 10 bases. The length of the CDR3 is 15 residues. The V segment lost 0 bases and the J segment 5 bases; nucleotides outside the gene matches: 4. Per the germline V gene, CDR1 is SGHRS and CDR2 is YFSETQ. CDR3 bases: TGCGCCAGCAGCTTGGCTAGCGGGGGCCCGGAGACCCAGTACTTC. Translated, it gives CASSLASGGPETQYF.

This clone was counted once. J is TRBJ1-5 and V is TRBV24-1, with TRBD1 matching over 8 bases. CDR1 and CDR2 from the germline V gene are KGHDR and SFDVKD. The ends lost 3 bases at V and 0 bases at J; junction bases unmatched: 12. The CDR3 runs 19 residues. CDR3 coding DNA: TGTGCCACCAGTGATAAAGACCCGGGACAGGTTCATAGCAATCAGCCCCAGCATTTT. It yields the protein CATSDKDPGQVHSNQPQHF.

The rearrangement joins TRBV6-5 to TRBJ1-2; D is unresolved. Per the germline V gene, CDR1 is MNHEY and CDR2 is SVGAGI. This CDR3 region has 12 residues. Trimming took off 8 bases at V and 8 bases at J, with 15 bases between the two ends. CDR3 sequence (DNA): TGTGCCAGCTCTGGGCAGGCGAAAGGCTACACCTTC. It encodes CASSGQAKGYTF.

The chain has TRBV6-4 and TRBJ2-3; perhaps TRBD2 as D (6 bases). Per germline, CDR1 MRHNA and CDR2 SNTAGT. This CDR3 spans 14 amino acids. The V gene lost 4 bases and the J gene lost 4 bases, with 12 bases spanning the gap. Here the CDR3 DNA reads TGTGCCAGCAGTGCTAGCGTCTGGGCAGATACGCAGTATTTT. Its translation is CASSASVWADTQYF.

The chain links TRBV7-3 to TRBJ2-5; the D gene could be TRBD1 or TRBD2 (5 bases each). The CDR3 covers 14 residues. Trimming shortened V by 2 bases and J by 5 bases, and 12 bases separated the two germline ends. Germline values: CDR1 SGHTA, CDR2 FQGTGA. DNA of the CDR3: TGTGCCAGCAGCTTAGAGGGGCCCCACGAGACCCAGTACTTC. Protein sequence: CASSLEGPHETQYF.

The J gene is TRBJ2-7, the V gene TRBV28; the D is unclear. Germline V lookup: CDR1 MDHEN, CDR2 SYDVKM. V lost 2 bases and J lost 7, with 12 bases in between. The CDR3 loop spans 13 amino acids. The CDR3 DNA follows: TGTGCCAGCAGTTTAGCAGGCGTCCGGGAGCAGTACTTC. Translation: CASSLAGVREQYF. Complete variable domain (other parts from reference TRBV28 and TRBJ2-7): DVKVTQSSRYLVKRTGEKVFLECVQDMDHENMFWYRQDPGLGLRLIYFSYDVKMKEKGDIPEGYSVSREKKERFSLILESASTNQTSMYLCASSLAGVREQYFGPGTRLTVT.

The V call is TRBV5-6, the J call TRBJ1-2; D ambiguous. The V and J ends lost 3 bases and 5 bases respectively, with 14 bases between them. Germline-derived CDR1 and CDR2 are SGHDT and YYEEEE. The CDR3 covers 14 residues. CDR3 bases: TGTGCCAGCAGCTACGACACTGAGGTTTATGGCTACACCTTC. As protein: CASSYDTEVYGYTF.

Here the CDR3 reads CASSLLDGGAPRNEQFF. The DNA of the CDR3 is TGTGCCAGCAGCCTACTTGACGGGGGGGCCCCCAGGAATGAGCAGTTCTTC. The chain has TRBV6-2 or TRBV6-3 and TRBJ2-1; 8 nucleotides align to TRBD2. Trimming cost V 6 bases and J 7 bases; bases outside gene matches: 17. CDR1 is MNHEY and CDR2 is SVGEGT in the germline V gene. This CDR3 spans 17 amino acids.

The rearrangement uses TRBV9 and TRBJ2-5; no clear D. The germline CDR1 and CDR2 sequences are SGDLS and YYNGEE. CDR3 length: 15 residues. Trimming stripped 4 bases from V and 1 base from J, with 14 bases between. CDR3 protein: CASSNTRRRQETQYF. CDR3 DNA sequence: TGTGCCAGCAGCAATACCCGACGCCGCCAAGAGACCCAGTACTTC.

The genes are TRBV6-6 and TRBJ1-5, with D hard to call. Germline lookup yields CDR1 MNHNY and CDR2 SVGAGI (reference sequence). This CDR3 contains 12 residues. Trimming took 7 bases from V and 4 from J, leaving 8 bases between them. CDR3: CASTVSNQPQHF. The CDR3 region has the DNA TGTGCCAGCACCGTCTCGAATCAGCCCCAGCATTTT.

V and J are TRBV6-5 and TRBJ2-1; perhaps TRBD1 as D (6 bases). Per germline, CDR1 MNHEY and CDR2 SVGAGI. This CDR3 spans 14 amino acids. V lost 8 bases and J lost 0, with 11 bases in between. The CDR3 loop reads CASGQLSSYNEQFF. The CDR3 coding sequence is TGTGCCAGCGGACAGTTAAGCTCCTACAATGAGCAGTTCTTC.

In its sample, this clone was seen once. The V gene is TRBV24-1, the J gene TRBJ2-1; 12 bases line up with TRBD2. The CDR3 sequence is 18 residues long. Germline V CDR1 and CDR2: KGHDR, SFDVKD. The V and J ends lost 3 bases and 0 bases, in that order; junction bases with no gene match: 5. CDR3 loop: CATSDPGLAGSSYNEQFF. CDR3 DNA: TGTGCCACCAGTGATCCGGGACTAGCGGGCAGCTCCTACAATGAGCAGTTCTTC.

The chain links TRBV9 to TRBJ2-5, with TRBD1 matching 9 bases. There are 16 residues in the CDR3. The junction had 9 bases not matched to a gene; V was cut back by 2 bases and J by 4 bases. Germline loops: CDR1 SGDLS, CDR2 YYNGEE. The chain's CDR3 is CASSVVPGQGRETQYF. The DNA for the CDR3 is TGTGCCAGCAGCGTTGTCCCGGGACAGGGACGAGAGACCCAGTACTTC.

The CDR3 region is CASSGSGTHSYEQYF. The CDR3 nucleotides read TGCGCCAGCAGCGGATCGGGAACCCACTCCTACGAGCAGTACTTC. The V call is TRBV5-1, the J call TRBJ2-7; the D gene is possibly TRBD2 (5 bases). V lost 4 bases and J 0 bases, leaving 14 bases between the germline ends. CDR1 SGHRS and CDR2 YFSETQ come from the germline V gene. The CDR3 is made up of 15 amino acids.

V and J are TRBV14 and TRBJ1-3; D is uncertain. Germline lookup yields CDR1 SGHDN and CDR2 FVKESK. The V gene lost 4 bases and the J gene lost 5 bases, with 6 bases spanning the gap. This CDR3 has 12 amino acids. CDR3 nucleotides: TGTGCCAGCAGCCTTACAAGAAACACCATATATTTT. Translating gives CASSLTRNTIYF.

The genes are TRBV30 and TRBJ1-3, with D uncertain. V lost 0 bases and J lost 0, with 12 bases in between. Germline assignment: CDR1 GTSNPN and CDR2 SVGIG (reference sequence). The CDR3 covers 16 residues. The CDR3, as DNA: TGTGCCTGGAGTGTACGTTCGGGAAGCTCTGGAAACACCATATATTTT. Its translation: CAWSVRSGSSGNTIYF.

This clone was seen a few times. This chain links TRBV7-2 with TRBJ1-5; no firm D call. This CDR3 contains 13 residues. Germline V gives CDR1 SGHTA, CDR2 FQGNSA. V was clipped by 1 base and J by 3 bases, with 4 bases between them. In DNA, the CDR3 is TGTGCCAGCAGCTTAGGGATCAATCAGCCCCAGCATTTT. Translating it yields CASSLGINQPQHF.

This clone has a single count. This chain connects TRBV3-1 (or the pseudogene TRBV3-2) to TRBJ2-5; 12 nucleotides match TRBD2. Trimming at V came to 3 bases and at J to 2 bases, leaving 4 bases not matched to a gene. This CDR3 is built from 16 residues. CDR1 LGHDT and CDR2 YNNKEL come from the germline V gene (reference sequence). CDR3 residues: CASSHKLAGGQETQYF. CDR3 coding DNA: TGTGCCAGCAGCCACAAACTAGCGGGAGGTCAAGAGACCCAGTACTTC.